Following are 21 T cell receptor beta chains from one sample sequenced in a study of T cell repertoires in cytomegalovirus infection. TCRdb reprocessed the reads with MiXCR, giving one entry per CDR3 protein. The data hold around 740,000 distinct CDR3 sequences, with roughly 35% observed a single time. Material for sequencing was PBMCs. The receptor source for this set is a human donor in good health (CMV status not recorded). Some clones in this sample may be carry-over from other donors' samples.

This chain uses TRBV6-6 with TRBJ1-5; D gene unclear. V was cut by 4 bases and J by 0 bases, with 4 bases left in between. This CDR3 contains 13 residues. Germline lookup yields CDR1 MNHNY and CDR2 SVGAGI (reference sequence). The DNA of the CDR3 is TGTGCCAGCAGTTCTACTAGCAATCAGCCCCAGCATTTT. Protein: CASSSTSNQPQHF.

This clonotype was observed many times. This sequence joins TRBV7-2 and TRBJ2-1; TRBD2 is a possible D gene (6 bases). The CDR3 is 15 residues long. The V end lost 8 bases, the J end lost 0 bases, and 14 bases lay between the germline ends. CDR1 is SGHTA and CDR2 is FQGNSA in the germline V gene. The chain's CDR3 is CASGLGGSSYNEQFF. CDR3 sequence (DNA): TGTGCCAGCGGACTGGGGGGTAGCTCCTACAATGAGCAGTTCTTC.

On this clonotype itself: No conserved phenylalanine or tryptophan is present at the end of the CDR3, so a read error is the likely explanation. The chain carries TRBV28 and TRBJ1-1; D is uncertain. In germline, CDR1 is MDHEN, CDR2 SYDVKM. CDR3 size: 16 residues. Trimming pared 3 bases from V and 2 bases from J, leaving 16 bases between. In DNA, the CDR3 is TGTGCCAGCAGTTTGGTGTGCGTTACTCTTAACACTGAAGCTTTCTTG. Its protein is CASSLVCVTLNTEAFL.

This clonotype was detected only a few times. The chain has TRBV28 and TRBJ2-5; TRBD1 or TRBD2 may be the D gene (6 bases each). Germline V gene data show CDR1 as MDHEN and CDR2 as SYDVKM. There are 14 residues in the CDR3. The germline V and J ends were trimmed by 1 base and 2 bases, with 8 bases remaining between them. The CDR3 DNA follows: TGTGCCAGCAGTTTATCGGGGGCACAAGAGACCCAGTACTTC. Its translation is CASSLSGAQETQYF.

The chain is built from TRBV2 and TRBJ1-6; perhaps TRBD1 as D (6 bases). The CDR3 is 14 residues long. Germline CDR1 and CDR2: SNHLY and FYNNEI. V dropped 2 bases and J dropped 7 bases, with 9 bases sitting between them. CDR3 coding DNA: TGTGCCAGCAGTGAATTGGGGGCCAATTCACCCCTCCACTTT. Amino acids: CASSELGANSPLHF.

This clonotype appeared a few times. This chain connects TRBV14 to TRBJ1-6, with TRBD1 as a possible D gene (5 bases). V lost 0 bases and J 9 bases, leaving 15 bases between the germline ends. The CDR3 has 16 residues. The germline V gene encodes CDR1 SGHDN and CDR2 FVKESK. CDR3 DNA: TGTGCCAGCAGCCAAGATAGTTTCGGGGGTTTTTCACCCCTCCACTTT. Protein sequence: CASSQDSFGGFSPLHF.

This clonotype has a handful of counts. The V gene is TRBV7-2, the J gene TRBJ2-5; a weak D match, TRBD1 (5 bases). The V gene's germline CDR1 is SGHTA and CDR2 FQGNSA. The CDR3 is 15 residues long. Trimming took off 3 bases at V and 1 base at J, with 12 bases between the two ends. The CDR3 DNA sequence: TGTGCCAGCAGCTTTCGCAGGGCGCCCCAAGAGACCCAGTACTTC. Protein product: CASSFRRAPQETQYF. Based on the CDR3 plus reference TRBV7-2 and TRBJ2-5, the full variable domain is GAGVSQSPSNKVTEKGKDVELRCDPISGHTALYWYRQSLGQGLEFLIYFQGNSAPDKSGLPSDRFSAERTGGSVSTLTIQRTQQEDSAVYLCASSFRRAPQETQYFGPGTRLLVL.

This clonotype was found a few times. The chain recombines TRBV5-6 with TRBJ2-5, with D unresolved. Trimming removed 2 bases from V and 4 bases from J, with 6 bases in between. Germline lookup yields CDR1 SGHDT and CDR2 YYEEEE. The CDR3 has 12 amino acids. CDR3 sequence reads: CASSFGAETQYF. The DNA for the CDR3 is TGTGCCAGCAGCTTTGGAGCAGAGACCCAGTACTTC.

The V gene is TRBV5-8, the J gene TRBJ2-5; possible D gene TRBD1, 5 bases. In germline, CDR1 is SGHTS, CDR2 YDEGEE. The CDR3 length is 15 residues. The V end was cut by 4 bases, the J end by 3 bases, with 16 bases between. The CDR3 reads CASSPGYLGEETQYF. In DNA, the CDR3 is TGTGCCAGCAGCCCCGGATATTTAGGGGAAGAGACCCAGTACTTC.

J is TRBJ1-5 and V is TRBV11-1; 12 bases line up with TRBD1. J gave up 3 bases and V 5 bases, and 11 bases lay outside the gene matches. CDR3 size: 18 residues. Germline lookup yields CDR1 SGHAT and CDR2 FQDESV (reference sequence). CDR3 DNA sequence: TGTGCCAGCAGCCCGGGACAGGGGGCGAATGAGGTCAATCAGCCCCAGCATTTT. Residues: CASSPGQGANEVNQPQHF. Together with reference TRBV11-1 and TRBJ1-5, the CDR3 gives the full variable domain: EAEVAQSPRYKITEKSQAVAFWCDPISGHATLYWYRQILGQGPELLVQFQDESVVDDSQLPKDRFSAERLKGVDSTLKIQPAELGDSAMYLCASSPGQGANEVNQPQHFGDGTRLSIL.

This clonotype was detected many times. This chain joins TRBV4-1 and TRBJ2-1; 11 bases map to TRBD1. V lost 2 bases, J lost 8 bases, and 17 bases stayed unmatched. CDR1 and CDR2 (germline): MGHRA, YSYEKL. This CDR3 region has 19 residues. CDR3 sequence (DNA): TGCGCCAGCAGCCAACCAGGGATGGCTGTGGGACAGGGGGTCGATGAGCAGTTCTTC. It codes for CASSQPGMAVGQGVDEQFF.

This clonotype was counted between two and nine times. V is TRBV12-3 or TRBV12-4 and J is TRBJ1-5; maybe TRBD1 (5 bases). This CDR3 has 16 amino acids. Trimming pared 7 bases from V and 1 base from J, leaving 17 bases between. As DNA, the CDR3 is TGTGCCAGCACCTCGGAGACAGTTACGAGCAATCAGCCCCAGCATTTT. Residues: CASTSETVTSNQPQHF.

The rearrangement joins TRBV28 to TRBJ1-4; tentatively, D is TRBD1 (5 bases). The CDR3 length is 16 residues. With 3 bases removed from V and 8 bases from J, the gap between germline ends came to 19 bases. Germline assignment: CDR1 MDHEN and CDR2 SYDVKM. The CDR3 region is CASSLQGNLWGEKLFF. DNA of the CDR3: TGTGCCAGCAGTTTGCAGGGAAACTTATGGGGAGAAAAACTGTTTTTT.

This clonotype was picked up many times. The chain links TRBV28 to TRBJ1-2; D may be TRBD1 (5 bases). V was pared by 5 bases and J by 7 bases, with 11 bases between. Germline CDR1 and CDR2: MDHEN and SYDVKM. The CDR3 is made up of 12 amino acids. The CDR3 reads CASSAVGGGYTF. The DNA of the CDR3 is TGTGCCAGCAGTGCCGTCGGGGGTGGCTACACCTTC.

The rearrangement uses TRBV2 and TRBJ1-4; D call uncertain. V lost 3 bases and J lost 10, with 18 bases in between. CDR1 and CDR2 (germline): SNHLY, FYNNEI. This CDR3 comprises 15 residues. The CDR3 reads CASSDSGGDKGKLFF. CDR3 bases: TGTGCCAGCAGTGATTCAGGAGGAGATAAGGGAAAACTGTTTTTT. Using reference TRBV2 and TRBJ1-4 for the parts outside the CDR3, the full variable domain is EPEVTQTPSHQVTQMGQEVILRCVPISNHLYFYWYRQILGQKVEFLVSFYNNEISEKSEIFDDQFSVERPDGSNFTLKIRSTKLEDSAMYFCASSDSGGDKGKLFFGSGTQLSVL.

This clonotype came up many times. This chain links TRBV2 with TRBJ1-5; D gene uncertain. CDR1 SNHLY and CDR2 FYNNEI come from the germline V gene. The CDR3 runs to 13 residues. V lost 6 bases to trimming and J lost 2 bases, with 8 bases between them. CDR3 residues: CASRGEGNQPQHF. The DNA for the CDR3 is TGTGCCAGCAGGGGCGAGGGCAATCAGCCCCAGCATTTT.

On this clonotype itself: Compared with germline, one end of the junction differs, possibly owing to a read error. This chain joins TRBV2 and TRBJ1-1, with no clear D. Germline CDR1 reads SNHLY; CDR2 reads FYNNEI. The CDR3 runs to 13 residues. CDR3 nucleotide sequence: TGTGCCAGCGGGCCCGTCCTGAATACTGAAGCTTTCTTT. Translation gives CASGPVLNTEAFF. Full variable domain (remainder filled in from reference TRBV2 and TRBJ1-1): EPEVTQTPSHQVTQMGQEVILRCVPISNHLYFYWYRQILGQKVEFLVSFYNNEISEKSEIFDDQFSVERPDGSNFTLKIRSTKLEDSAMYFCASGPVLNTEAFFGQGTRLTVV.

The chain is built from TRBV10-3 and TRBJ2-5, with a possible D match to TRBD2 (5 bases). The germline V gene has CDR1 ENHRY and CDR2 SYGVKD. V was clipped by 3 bases and J by 4 bases, with 18 bases between them. The CDR3 extends over 16 amino acids. The CDR3 reads CAISDPLRGIGETQYF. Written as DNA, the CDR3 is TGTGCCATCAGTGACCCTCTCCGGGGTATCGGAGAGACCCAGTACTTC.

The rearrangement links TRBV2 to TRBJ2-5, with 10 bases identical to TRBD2. The CDR3 totals 15 residues. Germline V CDR1 and CDR2: SNHLY, FYNNEI. Trimming removed 7 bases from V and 3 bases from J; junction bases left unmatched: 8. CDR3 region: CASIASGGLEETQYF. CDR3 nucleotide sequence: TGTGCCAGCATTGCTAGCGGGGGACTGGAAGAGACCCAGTACTTC.

This clonotype was detected only a few times. The chain uses TRBV11-2 and TRBJ1-2; a weak D match, TRBD1 (5 bases). V was cut by 4 bases and J by 4 bases, with 10 bases left in between. The CDR3 loop spans 13 amino acids. CDR1 and CDR2 (germline): SGHAT, FQNNGV. The chain's CDR3 is CASSSNRGYGYTF. CDR3 nucleotides: TGTGCCAGCAGCTCAAATAGGGGCTATGGCTACACCTTC.

This clonotype appeared many times. This chain uses TRBV7-2 with TRBJ1-1; possibly TRBD1 for D (5 bases). The CDR3 contains 14 residues. Germline V gene data show CDR1 as SGHTA and CDR2 as FQGNSA. V lost 1 base and J lost 10, with 16 bases in between. DNA for the CDR3: TGTGCCAGCAGCTTAGGTGGGACTAAGACTAGAGCTTTCTTT. Residues: CASSLGGTKTRAFF.